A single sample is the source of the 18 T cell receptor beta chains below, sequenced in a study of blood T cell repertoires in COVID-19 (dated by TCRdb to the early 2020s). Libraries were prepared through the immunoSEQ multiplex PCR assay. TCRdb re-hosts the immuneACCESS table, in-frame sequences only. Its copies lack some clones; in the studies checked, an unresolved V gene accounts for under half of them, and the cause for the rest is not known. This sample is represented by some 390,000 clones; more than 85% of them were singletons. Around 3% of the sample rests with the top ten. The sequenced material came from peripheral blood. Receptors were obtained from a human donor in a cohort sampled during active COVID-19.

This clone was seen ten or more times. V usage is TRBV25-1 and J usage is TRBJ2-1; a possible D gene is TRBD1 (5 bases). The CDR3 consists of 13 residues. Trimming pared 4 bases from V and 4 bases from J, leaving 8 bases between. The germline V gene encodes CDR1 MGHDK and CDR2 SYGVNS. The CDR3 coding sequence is TGTGCCAGCAGTGTCAGGGAATACAATGAGCAGTTCTTC. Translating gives CASSVREYNEQFF.

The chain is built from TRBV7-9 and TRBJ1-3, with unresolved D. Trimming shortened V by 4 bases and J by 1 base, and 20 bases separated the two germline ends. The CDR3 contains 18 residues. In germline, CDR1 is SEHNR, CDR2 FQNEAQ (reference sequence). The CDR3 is CASSSDRSDGWSGNTIYF. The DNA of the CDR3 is TGTGCCAGCAGCTCCGACCGTAGTGACGGGTGGTCTGGAAACACCATATATTTT. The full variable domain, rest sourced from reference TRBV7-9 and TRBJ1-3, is DTGVSQNPRHKITKRGQNVTFRCDPISEHNRLYWYRQTLGQGPEFLTYFQNEAQLEKSRLLSDRFSAERPKGSFSTLEIQRTEQGDSAMYLCASSSDRSDGWSGNTIYFGEGSWLTVV.

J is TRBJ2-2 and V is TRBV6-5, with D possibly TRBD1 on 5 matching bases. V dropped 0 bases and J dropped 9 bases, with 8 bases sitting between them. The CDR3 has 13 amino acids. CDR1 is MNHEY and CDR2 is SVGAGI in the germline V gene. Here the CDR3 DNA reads TGTGCCAGCAGTTACTCTGGGGCGCGGGAGCTGTTTTTT. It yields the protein CASSYSGARELFF.

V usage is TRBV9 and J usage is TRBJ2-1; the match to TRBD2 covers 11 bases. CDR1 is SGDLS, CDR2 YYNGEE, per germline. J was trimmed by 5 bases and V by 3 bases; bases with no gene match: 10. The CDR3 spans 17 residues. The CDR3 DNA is TGTGCCAGCAGCGATCCTCGGGGGACTAGCGGTAACAATGAGCAGTTCTTC. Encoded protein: CASSDPRGTSGNNEQFF.

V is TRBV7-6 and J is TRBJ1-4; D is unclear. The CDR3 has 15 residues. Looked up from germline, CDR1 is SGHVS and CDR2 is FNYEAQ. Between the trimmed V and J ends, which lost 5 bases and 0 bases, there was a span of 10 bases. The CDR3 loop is CASSPTTATNEKLFF. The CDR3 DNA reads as TGTGCCAGCAGCCCCACCACAGCAACTAATGAAAAACTGTTTTTT. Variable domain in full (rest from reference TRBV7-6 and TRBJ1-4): GAGVSQSPRYKVTKRGQDVALRCDPISGHVSLYWYRQALGQGPEFLTYFNYEAQQDKSGLPNDRFSAERPEGSISTLTIQRTEQRDSAMYRCASSPTTATNEKLFFGSGTQLSVL.

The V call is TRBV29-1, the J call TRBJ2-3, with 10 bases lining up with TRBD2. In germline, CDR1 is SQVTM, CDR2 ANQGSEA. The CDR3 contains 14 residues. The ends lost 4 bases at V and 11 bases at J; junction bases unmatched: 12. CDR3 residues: CSVVGQREGSGQYF. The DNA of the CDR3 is TGCAGCGTTGTAGGCCAGCGGGAGGGCTCAGGGCAGTATTTT.

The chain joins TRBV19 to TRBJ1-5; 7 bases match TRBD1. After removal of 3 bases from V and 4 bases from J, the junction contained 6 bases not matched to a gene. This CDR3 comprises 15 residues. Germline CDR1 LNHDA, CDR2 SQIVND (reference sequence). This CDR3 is CASSISAGGNQPQHF. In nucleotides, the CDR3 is TGTGCCAGTAGTATTTCGGCAGGGGGGAATCAGCCCCAGCATTTT.

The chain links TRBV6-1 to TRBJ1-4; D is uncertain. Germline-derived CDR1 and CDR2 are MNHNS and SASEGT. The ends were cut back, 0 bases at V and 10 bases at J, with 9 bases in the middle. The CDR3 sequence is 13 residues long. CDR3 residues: CASSEALRGKLFF. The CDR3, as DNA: TGTGCCAGCAGTGAAGCGCTTCGCGGAAAACTGTTTTTT.

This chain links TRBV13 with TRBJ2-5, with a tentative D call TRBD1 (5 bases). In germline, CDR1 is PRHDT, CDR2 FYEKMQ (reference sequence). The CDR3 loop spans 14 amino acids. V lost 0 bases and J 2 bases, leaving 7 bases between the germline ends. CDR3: CASSLGKGQETQYF. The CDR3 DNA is TGTGCCAGCAGCTTAGGGAAGGGGCAAGAGACCCAGTACTTC.

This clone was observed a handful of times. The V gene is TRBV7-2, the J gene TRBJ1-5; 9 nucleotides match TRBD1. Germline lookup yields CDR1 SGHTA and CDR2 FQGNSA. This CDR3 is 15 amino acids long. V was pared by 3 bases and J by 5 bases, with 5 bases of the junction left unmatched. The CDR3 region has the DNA TGTGCCAGCAGCTTGCACCGACAGGGGGATCAGCCCCAGCATTTT. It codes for CASSLHRQGDQPQHF.

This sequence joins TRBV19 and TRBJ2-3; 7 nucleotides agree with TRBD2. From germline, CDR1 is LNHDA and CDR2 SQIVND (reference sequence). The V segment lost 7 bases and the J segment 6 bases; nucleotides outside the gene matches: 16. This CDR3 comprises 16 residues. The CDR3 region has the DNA TGTGCCAGTACCCCCTTCCCCGCGGGAGCCTCGGATACGCAGTATTTT. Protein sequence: CASTPFPAGASDTQYF.

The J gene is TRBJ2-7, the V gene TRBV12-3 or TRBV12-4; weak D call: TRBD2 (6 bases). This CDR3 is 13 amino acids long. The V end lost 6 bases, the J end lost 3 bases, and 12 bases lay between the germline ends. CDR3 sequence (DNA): TGTGCCAGCAGATCTCGACTAGTCTACGAGCAGTACTTC. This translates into CASRSRLVYEQYF.

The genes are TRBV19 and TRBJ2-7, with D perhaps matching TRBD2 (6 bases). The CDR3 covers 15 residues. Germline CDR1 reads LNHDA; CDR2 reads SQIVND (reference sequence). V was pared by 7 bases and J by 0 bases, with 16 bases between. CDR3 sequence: CASMGWDSNSYEQYF. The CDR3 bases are TGTGCCAGTATGGGCTGGGACTCCAACTCCTACGAGCAGTACTTC.

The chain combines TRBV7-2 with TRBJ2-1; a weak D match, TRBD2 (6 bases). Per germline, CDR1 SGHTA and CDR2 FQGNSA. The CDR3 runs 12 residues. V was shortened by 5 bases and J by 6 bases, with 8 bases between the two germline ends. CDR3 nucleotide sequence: TGTGCCAGCAGCCAGCGGGCCAATGAGCAGTTCTTC. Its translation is CASSQRANEQFF. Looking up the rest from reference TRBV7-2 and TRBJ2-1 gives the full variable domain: GAGVSQSPSNKVTEKGKDVELRCDPISGHTALYWYRQSLGQGLEFLIYFQGNSAPDKSGLPSDRFSAERTGGSVSTLTIQRTQQEDSAVYLCASSQRANEQFFGPGTRLTVL.

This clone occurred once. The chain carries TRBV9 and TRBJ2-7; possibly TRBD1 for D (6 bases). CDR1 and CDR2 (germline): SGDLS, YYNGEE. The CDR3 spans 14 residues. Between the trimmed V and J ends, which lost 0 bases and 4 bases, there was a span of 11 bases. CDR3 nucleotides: TGTGCCAGCAGCGTAGGTTTTACAGGGTACGAGCAGTACTTC. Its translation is CASSVGFTGYEQYF.

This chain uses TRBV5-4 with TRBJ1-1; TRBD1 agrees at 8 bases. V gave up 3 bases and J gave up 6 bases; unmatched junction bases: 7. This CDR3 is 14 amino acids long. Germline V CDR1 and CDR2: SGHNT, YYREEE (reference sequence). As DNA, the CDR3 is TGTGCCAGCAGCTCCGGACAGGGTATCTCTGAAGCTTTCTTT. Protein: CASSSGQGISEAFF. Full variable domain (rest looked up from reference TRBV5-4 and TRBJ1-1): ETGVTQSPTHLIKTRGQQVTLRCSSQSGHNTVSWYQQALGQGPQFIFQYYREEENGRGNFPPRFSGLQFPNYSSELNVNALELDDSALYLCASSSGQGISEAFFGQGTRLTVV.

CDR3 DNA: TGTGCCAGTAGTATGAAGCTGCGGGACTTCTCCTATCGTACTGGAAACACCATATATTTT. This gives the protein CASSMKLRDFSYRTGNTIYF. The J gene is TRBJ1-3, the V gene TRBV19; TRBD1 is a possible D gene (5 bases). V lost 3 bases and J 2 bases, leaving 26 bases between the germline ends. This CDR3 region has 20 residues. Germline CDR1 LNHDA, CDR2 SQIVND (reference sequence).

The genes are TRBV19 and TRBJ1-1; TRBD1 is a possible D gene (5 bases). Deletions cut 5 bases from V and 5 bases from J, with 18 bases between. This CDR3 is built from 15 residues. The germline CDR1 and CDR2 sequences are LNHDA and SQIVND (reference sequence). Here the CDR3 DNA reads TGTGCCAGTAGTCCTGCCCGGGGGGGATGGACTGAAGCTTTCTTT. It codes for CASSPARGGWTEAFF.